Listed here is a single T cell receptor beta chain. The sample comes from a study of neoadjuvant anti-PD-1 for oral cavity cancer. The wider study: Non-progressing patients received a fourth nivolumab dose near day 43, then surgery on days 50-56.

The repertoire was sequenced with immunoSEQ multiplex PCR; TCRdb's copy has only in-frame clones and lacks some. The table lists 6,000 to 9,500 clones, roughly 50% of them singletons. Germline CDR1 MNHEY, CDR2 SMNVEV (reference sequence). With 3 bases removed from V and 5 bases from J, the gap between germline ends came to 7 bases. The CDR3 consists of 13 residues. The V call is TRBV27, the J call TRBJ1-4; D is unresolved. The receptor's source is a person between 35 and 79 years old with oral cavity squamous cell carcinoma. The input for sequencing was tumor tissue, taken before nivolumab (anti-PD-1) treatment. The CDR3 loop is CASSFLENEKLFF. CDR3 sequence (DNA): TGTGCCAGCAGTTTTTTAGAGAATGAAAAACTGTTTTTT.